This is a list of T cell receptor beta chains from one sample in a study of blood T cells in healthy people across ages. TCRdb reanalysed the 5' RACE reads using MiXCR and keeps one entry per CDR3 protein. The sample has some 640,000 distinct CDR3 sequences, over 45% seen once; the top ten hold about 32%. Sample: blood. Source of these receptors: a woman aged 60-70 years in good health. Both conserved end residues are part of each CDR3. D genes are given only for firm matches. Clone size is given for some rows only: seen once, a few or many times, or a class if the clone is expanded.

TRBV29-1	TRBJ2-3	NA	NA	CSVEDRKVPDTQYF	TGCAGCGTTGAAGATCGGAAGGTTCCAGATACGCAGTATTTT
TRBV27	TRBJ2-4	many	NA	CASSGGTGGIQYF	TGTGCCAGCAGTGGAGGGACCGGGGGCATTCAGTACTTC
TRBV20-1	TRBJ2-7	NA	NA	CSARVRGAPYEQYF	TGCAGTGCTAGAGTTCGTGGAGCCCCCTACGAGCAGTACTTC
TRBV18	TRBJ2-7	NA	TRBD2	CASSITTSGRAGEQYF	TGTGCCAGCTCCATAACTACTAGCGGGAGGGCCGGCGAGCAGTACTTC
TRBV9	TRBJ2-3	NA	TRBD2	CASSVELAGFTDTQYF	TGTGCCAGCAGCGTAGAACTAGCGGGGTTCACAGATACGCAGTATTTT
TRBV12-3/TRBV12-4	TRBJ2-3	NA	TRBD2	CASSTRAGDTDTQYF	TGTGCCAGCAGTACCAGAGCGGGAGACACAGATACGCAGTATTTT
TRBV14	TRBJ1-1	once	NA	CASTPPGKTEAFF	TGTGCCAGCACCCCGCCAGGGAAGACTGAAGCTTTCTTT
TRBV7-8	TRBJ2-7	NA	NA	CASSLGPRGTYEQYF	TGTGCCAGCAGCTTAGGGCCCAGGGGTACCTACGAGCAGTACTTC
TRBV5-1	TRBJ1-1	NA	NA	CASSRALNTEAFF	TGCGCCAGCAGCCGGGCCCTGAACACTGAAGCTTTCTTT
TRBV10-3	TRBJ2-5	NA	TRBD2	CAISERSSGKEQYF	TGTGCCATCAGTGAGAGGTCTAGCGGGAAAGAGCAGTACTTC
TRBV20-1	TRBJ2-3	few	NA	CSARLADTDTQYF	TGCAGTGCTAGATTGGCAGACACAGATACGCAGTATTTT
TRBV4-2	TRBJ1-6	NA	TRBD1	CASSQDRTGESPLHF	TGTGCCAGCAGCCAAGATCGAACAGGGGAATCACCCCTCCACTTT
TRBV7-2	TRBJ2-7	NA	TRBD1	CASRTGQPTYKQYF	TGTGCCAGCAGGACGGGACAGCCGACCTACAAGCAGTACTTC
TRBV20-1	TRBJ2-1	few	TRBD2	CSASGTSGRGNEQFF	TGCAGTGCTTCCGGGACTAGCGGGAGGGGCAATGAGCAGTTCTTC
TRBV7-8	TRBJ2-7	NA	TRBD2	CASSLERGASYEQYF	TGTGCCAGCAGCTTAGAGCGGGGGGCCTCCTACGAGCAGTACTTC
TRBV27	TRBJ2-3	NA	NA	CASSLHYSTDTQYF	TGTGCCAGCAGTTTACACTATAGCACAGATACGCAGTATTTT